The clone carrying this T cell receptor beta chain was recorded many times. Its target is unknown. These data originate in a study of T cells in Graves' hyperthyroidism and ophthalmopathy. Study-wide points: Most expanded thyroid clonotypes above 0.001 recurred in blood. Ophthalmopathy and stable hyperthyroidism were separated by a 13 V-J model.

Germline CDR1 is SEHNR and CDR2 is FQNEAQ (reference sequence). There are 15 residues in the CDR3. With 7 bases clipped from V and 7 bases from J, the junction kept 7 bases outside the gene matches. RNA transcripts served as the template for amplifying TCR beta CDR3 regions. HTBI primers were the set used in a first-round RT-PCR of the TCR CDR3. One entry per CDR3 protein results from TCRdb running MiXCR on the multiplex PCR reads. The top ten hold over 45% of the sample, which has hundreds of thousands of distinct CDR3 sequences, nearly 20% seen once. Diagnoses were established using clinical symptoms, serum thyroxine and TRAb, thyroid ultrasound and orbital computed tomography. Isolation of PBMCs was performed on approximately 10 ml fresh peripheral blood.

This clonotype originated in a man aged 40-49 years with Graves' ophthalmopathy. V and J are TRBV7-9 and TRBJ2-1; 13 nucleotides agree with TRBD2. The sample was blood. The DNA of the CDR3 is TGTGCCAGCACCTCACTAGCGGGGGGGCCTAATGAGCAGTTCTTC. It yields the protein CASTSLAGGPNEQFF.